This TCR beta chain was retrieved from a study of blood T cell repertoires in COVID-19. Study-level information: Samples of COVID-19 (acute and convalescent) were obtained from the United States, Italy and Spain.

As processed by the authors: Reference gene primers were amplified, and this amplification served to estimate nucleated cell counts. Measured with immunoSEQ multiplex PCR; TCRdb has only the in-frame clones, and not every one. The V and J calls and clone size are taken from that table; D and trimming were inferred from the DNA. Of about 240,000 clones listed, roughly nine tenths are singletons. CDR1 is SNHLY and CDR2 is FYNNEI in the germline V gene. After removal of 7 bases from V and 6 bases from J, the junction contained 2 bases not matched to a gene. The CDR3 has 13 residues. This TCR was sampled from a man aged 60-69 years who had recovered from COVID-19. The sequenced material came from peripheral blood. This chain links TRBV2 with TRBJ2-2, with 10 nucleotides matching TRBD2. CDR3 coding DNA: TGTGCCAGCAAGAGCGGGGGGGCCGGGGAGCTGTTTTTT. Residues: CASKSGGAGELFF.